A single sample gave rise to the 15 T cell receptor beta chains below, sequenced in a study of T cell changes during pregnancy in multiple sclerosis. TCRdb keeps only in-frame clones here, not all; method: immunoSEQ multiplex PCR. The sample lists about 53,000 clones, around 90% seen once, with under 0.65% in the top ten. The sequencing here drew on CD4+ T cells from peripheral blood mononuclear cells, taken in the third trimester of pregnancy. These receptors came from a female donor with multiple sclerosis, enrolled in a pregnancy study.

CDR3 residues: CASSFAHRGRAYEQYF. The DNA for the CDR3 is TGTGCCAGCAGCTTTGCCCACAGGGGTCGGGCCTACGAGCAGTACTTC. The chain employs TRBV5-6 and TRBJ2-7; 7 bases align to TRBD1. The length of the CDR3 is 16 residues. The junction had 10 bases not matched to a gene; V was cut back by 2 bases and J by 2 bases. In germline, CDR1 is SGHDT, CDR2 YYEEEE.

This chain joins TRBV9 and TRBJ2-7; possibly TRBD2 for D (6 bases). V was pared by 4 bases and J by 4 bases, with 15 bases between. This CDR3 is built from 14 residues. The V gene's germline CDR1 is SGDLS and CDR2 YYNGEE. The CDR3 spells CASSPDSGVYEQYF. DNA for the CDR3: TGTGCCAGCAGCCCTGACTCGGGGGTGTACGAGCAGTACTTC.

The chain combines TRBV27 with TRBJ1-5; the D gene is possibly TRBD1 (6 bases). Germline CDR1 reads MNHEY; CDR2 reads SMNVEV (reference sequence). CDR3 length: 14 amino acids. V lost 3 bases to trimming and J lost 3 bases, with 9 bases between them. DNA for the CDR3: TGTGCCAGCAGTTTTGCAGGGGACAATCAGCCCCAGCATTTT. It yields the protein CASSFAGDNQPQHF.

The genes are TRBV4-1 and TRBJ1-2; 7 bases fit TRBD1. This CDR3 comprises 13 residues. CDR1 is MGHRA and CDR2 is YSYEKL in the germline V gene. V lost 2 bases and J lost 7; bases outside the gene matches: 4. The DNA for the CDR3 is TGCGCCAGCAGCCAAACAGGGGTTAGTGGCTACACCTTC. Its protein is CASSQTGVSGYTF.

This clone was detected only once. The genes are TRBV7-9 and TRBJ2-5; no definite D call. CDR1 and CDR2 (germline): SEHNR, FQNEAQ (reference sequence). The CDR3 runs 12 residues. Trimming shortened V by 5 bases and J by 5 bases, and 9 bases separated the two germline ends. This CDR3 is CASSPPYETQYF. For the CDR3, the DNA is TGTGCCAGCAGCCCCCCTTATGAGACCCAGTACTTC.

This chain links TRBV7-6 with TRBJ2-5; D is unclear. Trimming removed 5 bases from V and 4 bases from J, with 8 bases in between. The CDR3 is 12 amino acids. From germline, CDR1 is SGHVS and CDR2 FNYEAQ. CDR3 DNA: TGTGCCAGCAGCCCTACGCGAGAGACCCAGTACTTC. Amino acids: CASSPTRETQYF.

The CDR3 loop reads CASSSGQGSEQFF. CDR3 nucleotides: TGTGCCAGCAGCTCAGGACAGGGGAGTGAGCAGTTCTTC. The chain employs TRBV7-3 and TRBJ2-1; 9 bases agree with TRBD1. In germline, CDR1 is SGHTA, CDR2 FQGTGA. The CDR3 length is 13 residues. V trimming: 4 bases; J trimming: 9 bases; junction bases outside the gene matches: 4.

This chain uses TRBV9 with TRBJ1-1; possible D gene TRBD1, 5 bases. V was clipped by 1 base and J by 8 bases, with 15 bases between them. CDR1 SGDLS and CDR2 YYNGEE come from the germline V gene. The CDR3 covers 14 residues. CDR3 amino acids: CASSVHETEKEAFF. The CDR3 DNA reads TGTGCCAGCAGCGTACACGAGACAGAAAAAGAAGCTTTCTTT.

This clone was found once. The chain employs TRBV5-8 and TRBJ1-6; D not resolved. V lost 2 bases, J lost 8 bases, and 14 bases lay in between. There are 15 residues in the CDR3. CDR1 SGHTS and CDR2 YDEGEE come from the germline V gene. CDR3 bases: TGTGCCAGCAGCTTCCGAGGGCTGGGAGATTCACCCCTCCACTTT. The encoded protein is CASSFRGLGDSPLHF.

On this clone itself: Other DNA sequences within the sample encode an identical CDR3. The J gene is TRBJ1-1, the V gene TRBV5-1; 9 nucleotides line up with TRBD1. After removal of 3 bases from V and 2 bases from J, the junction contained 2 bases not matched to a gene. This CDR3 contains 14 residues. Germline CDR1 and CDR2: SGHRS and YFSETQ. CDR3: CASSWGQGNTEAFF. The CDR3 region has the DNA TGCGCCAGCAGCTGGGGACAGGGAAACACTGAAGCTTTCTTT.

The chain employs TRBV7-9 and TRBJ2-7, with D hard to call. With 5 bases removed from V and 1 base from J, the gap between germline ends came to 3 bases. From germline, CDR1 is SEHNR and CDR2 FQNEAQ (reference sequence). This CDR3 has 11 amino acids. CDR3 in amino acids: CASSPSYEQYF. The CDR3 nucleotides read TGTGCCAGCAGCCCTTCCTACGAGCAGTACTTC.

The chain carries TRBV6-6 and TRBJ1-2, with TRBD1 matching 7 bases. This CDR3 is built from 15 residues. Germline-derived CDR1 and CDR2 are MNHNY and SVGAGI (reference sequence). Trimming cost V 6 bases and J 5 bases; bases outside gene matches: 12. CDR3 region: CASSHSRDRPYGYTF. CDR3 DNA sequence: TGTGCCAGCAGCCACAGCCGGGACAGACCGTATGGCTACACCTTC.

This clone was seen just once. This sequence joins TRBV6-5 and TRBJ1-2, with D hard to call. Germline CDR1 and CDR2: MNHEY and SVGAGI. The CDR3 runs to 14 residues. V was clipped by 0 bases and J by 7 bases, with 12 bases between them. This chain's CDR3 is CASSYSSGVGGYTF. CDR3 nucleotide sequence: TGTGCCAGCAGTTACTCGAGCGGGGTAGGTGGCTACACCTTC.

The CDR3 sequence is CASSLSPGQRNNEQFF. The CDR3 DNA reads TGCGCCAGCAGCTTGTCCCCAGGGCAAAGAAACAATGAGCAGTTCTTC. The chain has TRBV5-1 and TRBJ2-1, with D tentatively TRBD1 (5 bases). The germline CDR1 and CDR2 sequences are SGHRS and YFSETQ. V lost 1 base and J 5 bases, leaving 16 bases between the germline ends. CDR3 length equals 16 residues.

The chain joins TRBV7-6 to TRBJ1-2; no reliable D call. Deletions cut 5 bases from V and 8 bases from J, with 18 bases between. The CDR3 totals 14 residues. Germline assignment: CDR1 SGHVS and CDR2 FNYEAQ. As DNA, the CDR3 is TGTGCCAGCAGCCCCGGTCTGGGAGCGCGGGGCTACACCTTC. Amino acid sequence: CASSPGLGARGYTF.